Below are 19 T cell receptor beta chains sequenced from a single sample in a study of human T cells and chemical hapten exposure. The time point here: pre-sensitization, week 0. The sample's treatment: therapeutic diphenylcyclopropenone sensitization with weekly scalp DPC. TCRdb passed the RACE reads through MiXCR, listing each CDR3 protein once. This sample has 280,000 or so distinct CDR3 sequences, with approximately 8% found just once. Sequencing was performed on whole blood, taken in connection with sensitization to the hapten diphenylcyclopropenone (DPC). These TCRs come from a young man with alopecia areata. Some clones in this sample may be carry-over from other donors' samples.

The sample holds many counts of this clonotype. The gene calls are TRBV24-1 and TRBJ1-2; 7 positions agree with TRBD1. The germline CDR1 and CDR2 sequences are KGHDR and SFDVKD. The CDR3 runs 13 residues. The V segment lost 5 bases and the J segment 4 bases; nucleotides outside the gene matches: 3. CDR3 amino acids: CATSAGGGYGYTF. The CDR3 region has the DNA TGTGCCACCAGTGCAGGGGGTGGCTATGGCTACACCTTC.

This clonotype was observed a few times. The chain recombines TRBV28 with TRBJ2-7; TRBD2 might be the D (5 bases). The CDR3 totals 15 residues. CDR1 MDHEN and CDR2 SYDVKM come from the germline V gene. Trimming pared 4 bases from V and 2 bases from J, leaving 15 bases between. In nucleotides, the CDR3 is TGTGCCAGCAGTTACCCCCGGGGTAAAGCCTACGAGCAGTACTTC. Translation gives CASSYPRGKAYEQYF.

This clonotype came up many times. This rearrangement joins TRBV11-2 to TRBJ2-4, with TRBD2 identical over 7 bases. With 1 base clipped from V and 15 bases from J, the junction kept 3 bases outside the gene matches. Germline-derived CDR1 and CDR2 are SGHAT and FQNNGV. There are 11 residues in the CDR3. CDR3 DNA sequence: TGTGCCAGCAGCTTAGTTACGGGAGGGTACTTC. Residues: CASSLVTGGYF.

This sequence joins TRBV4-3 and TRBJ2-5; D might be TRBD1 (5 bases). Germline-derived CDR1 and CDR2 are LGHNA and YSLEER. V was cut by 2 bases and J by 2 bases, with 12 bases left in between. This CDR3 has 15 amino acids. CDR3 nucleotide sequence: TGCGCCAGCAGCCAACGAAGACAGATACAAGAGACCCAGTACTTC. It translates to CASSQRRQIQETQYF.

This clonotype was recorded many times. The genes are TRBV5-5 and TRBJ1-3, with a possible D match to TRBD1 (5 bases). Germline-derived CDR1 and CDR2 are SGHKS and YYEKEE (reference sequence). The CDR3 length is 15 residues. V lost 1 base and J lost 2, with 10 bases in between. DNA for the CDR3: TGTGCCAGCAGCTTGTTCCCAGGGCCTGGAAACACCATATATTTT. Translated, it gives CASSLFPGPGNTIYF.

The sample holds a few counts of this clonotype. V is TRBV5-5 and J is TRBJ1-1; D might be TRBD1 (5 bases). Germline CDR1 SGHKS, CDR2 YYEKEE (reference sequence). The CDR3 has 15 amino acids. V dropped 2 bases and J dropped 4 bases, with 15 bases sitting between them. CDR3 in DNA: TGTGCCAGCAGCTTCTTTACGGGGAGGGGCACTGAAGCTTTCTTT. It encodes CASSFFTGRGTEAFF.

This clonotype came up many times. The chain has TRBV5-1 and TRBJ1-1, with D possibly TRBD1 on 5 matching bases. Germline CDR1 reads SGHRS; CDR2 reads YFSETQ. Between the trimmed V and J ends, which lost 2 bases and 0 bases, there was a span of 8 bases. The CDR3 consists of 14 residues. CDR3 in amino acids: CASSLQVMNTEAFF. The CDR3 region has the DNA TGCGCCAGCAGCTTACAGGTCATGAACACTGAAGCTTTCTTT.

CDR3 protein: CASRQTSGGSYEQYF. The CDR3 coding sequence is TGTGCCAGCAGGCAGACTAGCGGGGGCTCCTACGAGCAGTACTTC. The gene calls are TRBV6-6 and TRBJ2-7, with 12 bases matching TRBD2. CDR3 length equals 15 residues. V was clipped by 6 bases and J by 0 bases; unmatched bases: 3. From germline, CDR1 is MNHNY and CDR2 SVGAGI (reference sequence).

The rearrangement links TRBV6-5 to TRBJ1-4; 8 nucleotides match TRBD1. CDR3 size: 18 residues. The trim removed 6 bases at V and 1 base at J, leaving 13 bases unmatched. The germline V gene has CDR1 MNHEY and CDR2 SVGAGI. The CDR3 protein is CASRPSPTGAGTNEKLFF. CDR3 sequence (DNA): TGTGCCAGCAGACCGAGCCCGACAGGGGCCGGAACTAATGAAAAACTGTTTTTT.

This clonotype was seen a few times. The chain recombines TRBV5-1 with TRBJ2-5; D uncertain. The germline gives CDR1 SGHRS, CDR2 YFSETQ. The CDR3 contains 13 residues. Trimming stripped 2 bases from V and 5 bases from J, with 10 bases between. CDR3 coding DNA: TGCGCCAGCAGCTTCATGGACGGCGAGACCCAGTACTTC. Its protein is CASSFMDGETQYF.

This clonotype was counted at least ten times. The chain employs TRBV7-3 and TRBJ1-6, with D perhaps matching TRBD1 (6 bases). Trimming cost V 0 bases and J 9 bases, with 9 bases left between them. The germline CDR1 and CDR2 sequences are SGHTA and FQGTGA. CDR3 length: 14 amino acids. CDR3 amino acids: CASSLTGRGSPLHF. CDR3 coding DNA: TGTGCCAGCAGCTTAACGGGCAGGGGTTCACCCCTCCACTTT.

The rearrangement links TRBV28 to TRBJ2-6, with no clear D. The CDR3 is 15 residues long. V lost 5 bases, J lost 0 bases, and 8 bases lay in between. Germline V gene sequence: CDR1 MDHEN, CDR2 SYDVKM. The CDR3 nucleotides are TGTGCCAGCAGTCCAGCGATCTCTGGGGCCAACGTCCTGACTTTC. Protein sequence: CASSPAISGANVLTF.

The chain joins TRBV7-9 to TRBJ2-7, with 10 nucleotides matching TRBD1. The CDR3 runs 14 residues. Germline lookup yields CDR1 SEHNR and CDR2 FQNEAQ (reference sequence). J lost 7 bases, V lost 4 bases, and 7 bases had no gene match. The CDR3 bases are TGTGCCAGCAGCTCTAGGACAGGGGGTGAAGAGCAGTACGTC. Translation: CASSSRTGGEEQYV.

The chain's CDR3 is CASSDAGSYEQYF. Here the CDR3 DNA reads TGCGCCAGCAGTGATGCGGGCTCCTACGAGCAGTACTTC. This chain uses TRBV10-1 with TRBJ2-7; the D gene is possibly TRBD2 (5 bases). V was cut by 3 bases and J by 0 bases, with 6 bases left in between. In germline, CDR1 is WNHNN, CDR2 SYGVQD (reference sequence). The CDR3 loop spans 13 amino acids.

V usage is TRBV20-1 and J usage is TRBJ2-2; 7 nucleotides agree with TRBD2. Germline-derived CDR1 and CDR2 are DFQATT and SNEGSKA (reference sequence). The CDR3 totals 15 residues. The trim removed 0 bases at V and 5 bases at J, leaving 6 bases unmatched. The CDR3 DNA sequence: TGCAGTGCTAGAGATCCCAGCGGGACTACCGGGGAGCTGTTTTTT. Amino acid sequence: CSARDPSGTTGELFF.

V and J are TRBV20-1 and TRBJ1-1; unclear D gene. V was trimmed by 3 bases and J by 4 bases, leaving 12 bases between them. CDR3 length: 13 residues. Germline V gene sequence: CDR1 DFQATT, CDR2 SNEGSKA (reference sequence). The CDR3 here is CSARLGRSTEAFF. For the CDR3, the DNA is TGCAGTGCTAGGCTAGGCAGGAGCACTGAAGCTTTCTTT.

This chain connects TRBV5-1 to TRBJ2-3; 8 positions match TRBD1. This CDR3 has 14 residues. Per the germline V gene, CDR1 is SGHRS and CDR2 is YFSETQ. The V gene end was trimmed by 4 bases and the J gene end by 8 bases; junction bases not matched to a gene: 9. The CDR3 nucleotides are TGCGCCAGCAGCCTTGGACAGGGTCTGGGTACGCAGTATTTT. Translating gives CASSLGQGLGTQYF.

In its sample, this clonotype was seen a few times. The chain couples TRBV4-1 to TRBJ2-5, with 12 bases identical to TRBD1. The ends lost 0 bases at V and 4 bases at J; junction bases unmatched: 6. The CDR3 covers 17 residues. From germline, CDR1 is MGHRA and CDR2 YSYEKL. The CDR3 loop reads CASSQEGQGARIETQYF. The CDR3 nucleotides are TGCGCCAGCAGCCAAGAGGGACAGGGGGCGCGAATAGAGACCCAGTACTTC.

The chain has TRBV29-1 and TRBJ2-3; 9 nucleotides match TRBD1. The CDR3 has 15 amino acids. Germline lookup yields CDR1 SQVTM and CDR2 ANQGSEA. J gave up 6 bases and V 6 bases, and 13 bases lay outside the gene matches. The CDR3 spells CSVVGQGISGDTQYF. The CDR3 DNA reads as TGCAGCGTCGTGGGACAGGGAATTTCAGGGGATACGCAGTATTTT.